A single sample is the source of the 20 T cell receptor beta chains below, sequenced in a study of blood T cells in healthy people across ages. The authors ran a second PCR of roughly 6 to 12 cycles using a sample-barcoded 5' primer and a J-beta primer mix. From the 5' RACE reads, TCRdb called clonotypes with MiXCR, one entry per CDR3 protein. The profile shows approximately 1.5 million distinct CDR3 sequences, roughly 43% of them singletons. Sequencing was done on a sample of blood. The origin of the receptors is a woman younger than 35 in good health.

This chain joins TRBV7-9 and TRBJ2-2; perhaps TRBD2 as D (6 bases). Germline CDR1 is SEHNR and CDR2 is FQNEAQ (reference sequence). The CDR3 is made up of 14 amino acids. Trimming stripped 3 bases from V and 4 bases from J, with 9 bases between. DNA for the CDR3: TGTGCCAGCAGCTTGAACGGGGGCACCGGGGAGCTGTTTTTT. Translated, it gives CASSLNGGTGELFF.

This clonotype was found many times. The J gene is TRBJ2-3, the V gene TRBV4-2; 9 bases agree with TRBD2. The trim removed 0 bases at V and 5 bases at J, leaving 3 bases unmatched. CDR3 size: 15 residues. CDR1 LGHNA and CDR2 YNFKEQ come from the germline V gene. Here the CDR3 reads CASSQDSGSGDTQYF. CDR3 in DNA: TGTGCCAGCAGCCAAGATAGCGGGAGTGGAGATACGCAGTATTTT.

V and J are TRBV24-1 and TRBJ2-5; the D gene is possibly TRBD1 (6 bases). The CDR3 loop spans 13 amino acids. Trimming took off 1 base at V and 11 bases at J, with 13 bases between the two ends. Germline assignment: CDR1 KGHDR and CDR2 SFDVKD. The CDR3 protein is CATSDFTRGEQYF. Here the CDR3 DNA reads TGTGCCACCAGTGATTTCACCAGGGGAGAGCAGTACTTC.

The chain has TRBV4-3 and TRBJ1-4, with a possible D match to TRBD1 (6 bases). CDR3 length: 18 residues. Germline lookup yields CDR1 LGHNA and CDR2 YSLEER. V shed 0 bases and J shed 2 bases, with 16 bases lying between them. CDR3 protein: CASSQDLGQGRTNEKLFF. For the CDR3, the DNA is TGCGCCAGCAGCCAAGATCTGGGGCAGGGGCGGACTAATGAAAAACTGTTTTTT.

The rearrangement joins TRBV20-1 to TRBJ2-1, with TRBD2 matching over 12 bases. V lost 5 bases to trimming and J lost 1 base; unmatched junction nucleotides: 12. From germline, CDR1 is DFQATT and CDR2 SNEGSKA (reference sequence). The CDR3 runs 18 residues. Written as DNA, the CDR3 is TGCAGTGCTGGAGGACTAGCGGGAACGAGAGTATCCTACAATGAGCAGTTCTTC. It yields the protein CSAGGLAGTRVSYNEQFF.

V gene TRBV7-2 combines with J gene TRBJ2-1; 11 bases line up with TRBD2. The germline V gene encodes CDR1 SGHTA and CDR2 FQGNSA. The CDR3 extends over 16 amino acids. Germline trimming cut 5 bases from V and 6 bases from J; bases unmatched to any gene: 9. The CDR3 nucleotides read TGTGCCAGCAGCCCATTAGCGGGGGGGCCGGGCAATGAGCAGTTCTTC. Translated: CASSPLAGGPGNEQFF.

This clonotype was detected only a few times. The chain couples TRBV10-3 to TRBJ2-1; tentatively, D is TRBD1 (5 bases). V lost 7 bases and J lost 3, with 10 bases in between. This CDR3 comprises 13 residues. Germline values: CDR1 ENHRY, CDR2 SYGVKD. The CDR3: CAIKDRDYNEQFF. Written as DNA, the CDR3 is TGTGCCATCAAAGACAGAGACTACAATGAGCAGTTCTTC.

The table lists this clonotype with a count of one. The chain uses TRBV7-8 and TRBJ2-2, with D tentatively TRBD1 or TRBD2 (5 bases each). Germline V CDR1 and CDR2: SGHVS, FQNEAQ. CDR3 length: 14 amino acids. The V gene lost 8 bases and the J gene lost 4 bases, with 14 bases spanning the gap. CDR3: CASQQGPGTGELFF. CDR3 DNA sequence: TGTGCCAGCCAGCAGGGACCGGGCACCGGGGAGCTGTTTTTT.

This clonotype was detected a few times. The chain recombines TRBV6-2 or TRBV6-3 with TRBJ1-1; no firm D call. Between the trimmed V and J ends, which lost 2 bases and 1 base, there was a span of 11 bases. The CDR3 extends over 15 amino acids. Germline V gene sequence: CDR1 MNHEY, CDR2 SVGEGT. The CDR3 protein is CASSYAAPENTEAFF. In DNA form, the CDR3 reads TGTGCCAGCAGTTACGCAGCCCCGGAGAACACTGAAGCTTTCTTT.

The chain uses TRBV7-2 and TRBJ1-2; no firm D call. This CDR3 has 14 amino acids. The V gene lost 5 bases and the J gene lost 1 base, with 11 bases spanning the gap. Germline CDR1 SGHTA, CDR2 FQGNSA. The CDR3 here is CASSADGNNYGYTF. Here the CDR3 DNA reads TGTGCCAGCAGCGCGGACGGGAATAACTATGGCTACACCTTC.

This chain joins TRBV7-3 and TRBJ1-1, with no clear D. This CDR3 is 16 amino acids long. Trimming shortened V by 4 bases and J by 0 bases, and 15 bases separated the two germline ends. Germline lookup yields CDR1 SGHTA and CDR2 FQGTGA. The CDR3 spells CASSSSGPLMNTEAFF. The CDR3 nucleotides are TGTGCCAGCAGCTCCTCCGGCCCCCTCATGAACACTGAAGCTTTCTTT.

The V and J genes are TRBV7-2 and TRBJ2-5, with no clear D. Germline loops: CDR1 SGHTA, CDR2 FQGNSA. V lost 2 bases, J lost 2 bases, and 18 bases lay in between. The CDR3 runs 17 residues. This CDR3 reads CASSLHVAVRYQETQYF. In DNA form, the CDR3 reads TGTGCCAGCAGCTTACACGTGGCAGTCCGGTATCAAGAGACCCAGTACTTC.

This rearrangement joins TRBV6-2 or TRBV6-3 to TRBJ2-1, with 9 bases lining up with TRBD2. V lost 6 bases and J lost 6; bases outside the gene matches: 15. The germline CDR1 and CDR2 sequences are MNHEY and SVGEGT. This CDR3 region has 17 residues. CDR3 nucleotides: TGTGCCAGCAGCCGACAGTATATGCGGCGGGGGGGCAATGAGCAGTTCTTC. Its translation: CASSRQYMRRGGNEQFF.

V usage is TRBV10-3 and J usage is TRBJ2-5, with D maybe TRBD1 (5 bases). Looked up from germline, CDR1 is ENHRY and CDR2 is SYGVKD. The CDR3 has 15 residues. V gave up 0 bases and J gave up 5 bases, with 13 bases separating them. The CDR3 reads CAISESPQGWETQYF. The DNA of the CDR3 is TGTGCCATCAGTGAGTCTCCCCAGGGTTGGGAGACCCAGTACTTC.

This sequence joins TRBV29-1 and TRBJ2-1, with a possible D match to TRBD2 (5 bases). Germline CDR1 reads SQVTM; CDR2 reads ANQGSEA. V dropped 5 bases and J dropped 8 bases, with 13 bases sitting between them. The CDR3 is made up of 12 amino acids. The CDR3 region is CSVRGGSDEQFF. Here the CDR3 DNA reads TGCAGCGTTCGGGGTGGATCAGATGAGCAGTTCTTC.

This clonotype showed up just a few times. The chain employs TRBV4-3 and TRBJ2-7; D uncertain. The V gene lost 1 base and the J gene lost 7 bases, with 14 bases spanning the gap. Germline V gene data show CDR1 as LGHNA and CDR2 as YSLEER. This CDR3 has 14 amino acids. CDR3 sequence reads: CASSQVYTQHEQYF. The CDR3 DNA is TGCGCCAGCAGCCAAGTGTATACCCAACATGAGCAGTACTTC.

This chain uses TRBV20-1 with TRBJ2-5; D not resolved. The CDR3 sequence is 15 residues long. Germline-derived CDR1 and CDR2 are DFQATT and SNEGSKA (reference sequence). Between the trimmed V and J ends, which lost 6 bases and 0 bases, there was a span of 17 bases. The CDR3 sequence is CSAHWPRTDQETQYF. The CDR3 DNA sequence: TGCAGTGCCCACTGGCCGAGGACCGACCAAGAGACCCAGTACTTC.

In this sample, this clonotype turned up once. The CDR3 loop reads CSVAGDPDTQYF. As DNA, the CDR3 is TGCAGCGTAGCAGGGGATCCCGACACGCAGTATTTT. The J gene is TRBJ2-3, the V gene TRBV29-1; D may be TRBD1 (6 bases). Germline CDR1 SQVTM, CDR2 ANQGSEA. This CDR3 is 12 amino acids long. The V end lost 6 bases, the J end lost 9 bases, and 16 bases lay between the germline ends.

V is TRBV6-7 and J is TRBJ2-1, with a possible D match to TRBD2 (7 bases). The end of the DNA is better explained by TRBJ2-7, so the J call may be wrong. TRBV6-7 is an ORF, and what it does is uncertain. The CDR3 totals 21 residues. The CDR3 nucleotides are TGTGCCAGCAGTTACCCAAAGGGAGGGACACTCACTAAACGATCCTACAATGAGCAGTACTTC. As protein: CASSYPKGGTLTKRSYNEQYF.

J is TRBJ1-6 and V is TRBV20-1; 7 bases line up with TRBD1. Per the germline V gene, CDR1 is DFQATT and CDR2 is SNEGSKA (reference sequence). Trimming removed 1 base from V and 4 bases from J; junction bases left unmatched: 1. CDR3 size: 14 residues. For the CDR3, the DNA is TGCAGTGCTAGAGGGGGACAGTATAATTCACCCCTCCACTTT. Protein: CSARGGQYNSPLHF.